This TCR beta chain was captured in a study of T cells after posttransplantation cyclophosphamide. Measured with immunoSEQ multiplex PCR; TCRdb has only the in-frame clones, and not every one. The specimen has 9,500 to 15,000 clones, none found just once. Whole-study results and caveats: Donor-recipient repertoire similarity was low at 1-2 months, rising over year one. TRB overlap between skin or GI tissue T cells and blood was limited.

The CDR3 is 14 residues long. The germline V gene has CDR1 MNHEY and CDR2 SVGAGI. The V end lost 7 bases, the J end lost 1 base, and 12 bases lay between the germline ends. Cyclophosphamide on days +3 and +4 followed busulfan-fludarabine conditioning and a marrow graft. At least ten counts were recorded for this clone. Its specificity is unknown. This sequence was found in a female patient aged 40-50 years who received an allogeneic stem cell transplant from a related donor, was CMV-positive, and had acute GVHD only. The graft donor may be the source of some T cells. The specimen was PBMCs, collected after allogeneic stem cell transplant with posttransplant cyclophosphamide. The gene calls are TRBV6-5 and TRBJ2-3; D possibly corresponds to TRBD1 (6 bases). CDR3 in DNA: TGTGCCAGCAAGGGGGAGACGGGCACAGATACGCAGTATTTT. This sequence encodes CASKGETGTDTQYF.